A single sample gave rise to the 14 T cell receptor beta chains below, sequenced in a study of cytomegalovirus exposure and HLA in healthy donors (dated by TCRdb to the late 2010s). The library was produced with the immunoSEQ multiplex PCR assay. For the multiplex PCR, a mixture combining 60 forward primers for TCR Vbeta segments and 13 reverse primers for TCR Jbeta segments was used. The clones in this table, taken by TCRdb from immuneACCESS, are in-frame only. Not every clone is retained; where verified, under half of the shortfall comes from an unresolved V gene, and the cause of the rest is unknown. In this sample the table shows more than 100,000 clones, roughly four fifths of which occur a single time. The ten largest clones represent about 1.7% of the sample. The source material was PBMCs. Receptor source: a female donor in good health and CMV-seropositive.

This clone has more than one count but fewer than ten. The chain employs TRBV18 and TRBJ1-2; no clear D gene. Trimming left V 1 base short and J 8 bases short, with 14 bases between. CDR3 length equals 14 residues. Germline assignment: CDR1 KGHSH and CDR2 LQKENI. CDR3 sequence (DNA): TGTGCCAGCTCACCACGTAAAGGAGAGGTCGGCTACACCTTC. Its translation is CASSPRKGEVGYTF.

J is TRBJ1-4 and V is TRBV18, with a tentative D call TRBD1 (6 bases). The V and J ends lost 2 bases and 7 bases respectively, with 14 bases between them. CDR3 size: 15 residues. Germline-derived CDR1 and CDR2 are KGHSH and LQKENI. This CDR3 is CASSPTPLRGEKLFF. DNA of the CDR3: TGTGCCAGCTCACCAACTCCTCTCAGGGGTGAAAAACTGTTTTTT.

V is TRBV9 and J is TRBJ2-3; unclear D gene. The CDR3 loop spans 15 amino acids. Per the germline V gene, CDR1 is SGDLS and CDR2 is YYNGEE. V lost 3 bases and J 6 bases, leaving 17 bases between the germline ends. The CDR3 sequence: CASSGSETSWDTQYF. The CDR3 nucleotides are TGTGCCAGCAGCGGATCCGAGACAAGCTGGGATACGCAGTATTTT.

This chain uses TRBV4-1 with TRBJ1-1; the match to TRBD1 covers 9 bases. Germline V gene data show CDR1 as MGHRA and CDR2 as YSYEKL. The CDR3 is 14 residues long. After removal of 4 bases from V and 11 bases from J, the junction contained 11 bases not matched to a gene. The CDR3 region is CASSPQGQGELAFF. The CDR3 coding sequence is TGCGCCAGCAGCCCACAGGGACAGGGCGAATTGGCTTTCTTT.

CDR3 sequence (DNA): TGCGCCAGCAGCTTGGGGCGGGAGTATTCGGATCGGGGAGAGCAGTACTTC. This sequence encodes CASSLGREYSDRGEQYF. This chain uses TRBV5-1 with TRBJ2-7, with 7 bases matching TRBD2. The CDR3 has 17 amino acids. From germline, CDR1 is SGHRS and CDR2 YFSETQ. V lost 0 bases and J lost 7; bases outside the gene matches: 16.

J is TRBJ2-3 and V is TRBV4-2, with 13 bases matching TRBD2. The germline CDR1 and CDR2 sequences are LGHNA and YNFKEQ. Trimming cost V 4 bases and J 0 bases; bases outside gene matches: 7. The CDR3 consists of 18 residues. CDR3 DNA: TGTGCCAGCAGCCCGTCGACTAGCGGGGGGCCTAGCACAGATACGCAGTATTTT. Translating gives CASSPSTSGGPSTDTQYF.

This rearrangement joins TRBV6-4 to TRBJ1-2, with a weak D call TRBD1 (6 bases). Per germline, CDR1 MRHNA and CDR2 SNTAGT. The ends were cut back, 3 bases at V and 14 bases at J, with 13 bases in the middle. This CDR3 spans 11 amino acids. In DNA form, the CDR3 reads TGTGCCAGCAGTGAAGGCCAGGGGTGGACCTTC. It codes for CASSEGQGWTF.

This chain connects TRBV20-1 to TRBJ2-7, with D uncertain. V lost 4 bases and J 7 bases, leaving 11 bases between the germline ends. This CDR3 is built from 11 residues. Germline V gene sequence: CDR1 DFQATT, CDR2 SNEGSKA (reference sequence). The CDR3 loop is CSANSRIEQYF. The CDR3 nucleotides read TGCAGTGCTAACTCTAGGATTGAGCAGTACTTC.

CDR3 sequence: CASSFSAPRGEQYF. As DNA, the CDR3 is TGTGCCAGCAGTTTCAGTGCCCCCCGCGGCGAGCAGTACTTC. This chain links TRBV27 with TRBJ2-7, with D unclear. The V end lost 3 bases, the J end lost 6 bases, and 15 bases lay between the germline ends. This CDR3 has 14 residues. Germline CDR1 reads MNHEY; CDR2 reads SMNVEV (reference sequence).

This chain joins TRBV7-9 and TRBJ1-6, with 8 bases that match TRBD1. CDR3 length equals 15 residues. With 5 bases clipped from V and 5 bases from J, the junction kept 5 bases outside the gene matches. CDR1 and CDR2 (germline): SEHNR, FQNEAQ (reference sequence). CDR3 coding DNA: TGTGCCAGCAGCGAAGGACAGGGCAATAATTCACCCCTCCACTTT. This codes for CASSEGQGNNSPLHF.

This chain joins TRBV7-3 and TRBJ2-3; 7 bases match TRBD1. V was pared by 5 bases and J by 2 bases, with 4 bases of the junction left unmatched. The germline V gene encodes CDR1 SGHTA and CDR2 FQGTGA. There are 14 residues in the CDR3. The CDR3 loop reads CASSPTGTTDTQYF. The CDR3 DNA is TGTGCCAGCAGCCCGACAGGGACCACAGATACGCAGTATTTT.

This clone was seen a handful of times. The chain joins TRBV18 to TRBJ1-3; D may be TRBD1 (5 bases). V lost 3 bases and J 0 bases, leaving 15 bases between the germline ends. Germline V lookup: CDR1 KGHSH, CDR2 LQKENI. This CDR3 is 17 amino acids long. The CDR3 DNA sequence: TGTGCCAGCTCACCGAATCAACAGGCCTACTCTGGAAACACCATATATTTT. This gives the protein CASSPNQQAYSGNTIYF.

The V call is TRBV11-2, the J call TRBJ2-7; tentatively, D is TRBD1 (6 bases). The CDR3 is 13 amino acids. Trimming cost V 6 bases and J 6 bases, with 15 bases left between them. Germline lookup yields CDR1 SGHAT and CDR2 FQNNGV. The CDR3 sequence is CASSTLRGSEQYF. The CDR3 coding sequence is TGTGCCAGCAGTACCCTCAGGGGATCCGAGCAGTACTTC.

The CDR3 nucleotides are TGTGCCAGCAGTTACTCTGCAGGGGGGCATGAAAAACTGTTTTTT. It codes for CASSYSAGGHEKLFF. The J gene is TRBJ1-4, the V gene TRBV6-5; 7 bases are shared with TRBD1. CDR3 length: 15 amino acids. The ends lost 0 bases at V and 6 bases at J; junction bases unmatched: 4. Per germline, CDR1 MNHEY and CDR2 SVGAGI.